The clone carrying this T cell receptor (beta chain) was observed once. This CDR3 spans 14 amino acids. Germline lookup yields CDR1 WSHSY and CDR2 SAAADI. This sample stems from a study of CD4 and CD8 cells across lung adenocarcinoma regions. TCRdb re-called the PCR reads through MiXCR, storing one row per CDR3 protein. The sample has about 16,000 distinct CDR3 sequences, under 70% seen once. The V and J genes are TRBV10-2 and TRBJ2-1; D is perhaps TRBD1 (6 bases). The tail of the sequence fits TRBJ2-7 better, so the J call may be wrong. The sequenced sample consisted of CD8+ T cells from the center of a lung tumor. The TCR originated in a female donor with lung adenocarcinoma. The CD4 and CD8 labels of this study may be unreliable. The CDR3 coding sequence is TGCGCGGGCAGTGGGGGCCGGGACGAAGATACGCAGTACTTC. Its translation is CAGSGGRDEDTQYF.